A selection of T cell receptor beta chains follows, all from one sample in a study of CD8 T cells in Susac syndrome. TCRdb analysed the immunoSEQ multiplex PCR reads with MiXCR anew, one entry per CDR3 protein. The table shows some 170,000 distinct CDR3 sequences, with around 94% occurring only once. The sample was CD4+ T cells from PBMCs. The receptors here all came from a human donor with Susac syndrome. The CDR3 runs from the conserved cysteine through the conserved F or W. D genes are given only for firm matches. Expanded clones get a size class; other rows say once, few or many, or leave the size out.

TRBJ2-4 TRBV4-3 . TRBD2 CASSPASGRAGGYIQYF TGCGCCAGCAGCCCCGCTAGCGGGAGGGCCGGGGGGTACATTCAGTACTTC
TRBJ1-1 TRBV10-3 . . CAISEDRNTEAFF TGTGCCATCAGTGAAGACAGGAACACTGAAGCTTTCTTT
TRBJ2-7 TRBV21-1 . . CASSKALMRYEQYF TGTGCCAGCAGCAAAGCGCTTATGAGGTACGAGCAGTACTTC
TRBJ2-5 TRBV14 . TRBD1 CASSLTGGSLGETQYF TGTGCCAGCAGCCTGACAGGGGGTAGTCTCGGAGAGACCCAGTACTTC
TRBJ2-1 TRBV11-2 . TRBD2 CASSSGTFYNEQFF TGTGCCAGCAGCAGCGGGACCTTCTACAATGAGCAGTTCTTC
TRBJ2-2 TRBV12-3/TRBV12-4 . TRBD2 CASKPGLAGTGELFF TGTGCCAGCAAACCGGGACTAGCGGGAACCGGGGAGCTGTTTTTT
TRBJ2-1 TRBV20-1 . TRBD1 CSARAGTGMPNEQFF TGCAGTGCTAGAGCCGGGACAGGGATGCCCAATGAGCAGTTCTTC
TRBJ1-1 TRBV20-1 . . CSAVQGEYDTEAFF TGCAGTGCTGTTCAAGGGGAGTACGACACTGAAGCTTTCTTT
TRBJ2-3 TRBV30 . TRBD2 CAWSPNSGGDTQYF TGTGCCTGGAGTCCCAATAGCGGGGGAGATACGCAGTATTTT
TRBJ2-1 TRBV20-1 . . CSARRGYNEQFF TGCAGTGCTAGAAGGGGGTACAATGAGCAGTTCTTC
TRBJ2-5 TRBV12-3/TRBV12-4 . . CASSRRRSQETQYF TGTGCCAGCTCACGACGGAGATCGCAAGAGACCCAGTACTTC
TRBJ2-1 TRBV7-2 few TRBD1 CASSVDRGSYNEQFF TGTGCCAGCAGCGTCGACAGGGGATCCTACAATGAGCAGTTCTTC
TRBJ2-1 TRBV20-1 . TRBD2 CSSSGDHNEQFF TGCAGTTCTAGCGGGGACCACAATGAGCAGTTCTTC
TRBJ1-2 TRBV29-1 . . CSVEGDGYTF TGCAGCGTAGAGGGTGATGGCTACACCTTC
TRBJ2-2 TRBV5-1 . TRBD2 CASSLAASGGSGELFF TGCGCCAGCAGCTTGGCCGCTAGCGGAGGCTCCGGGGAGCTGTTTTTT
TRBJ1-4 TRBV6-6 . . CASTHSENEKLFF TGTGCCAGCACGCACAGTGAGAATGAAAAACTGTTTTTT
TRBJ2-5 TRBV7-2 few . CASSFAGKVQYF TGTGCCAGCAGCTTCGCGGGGAAGGTCCAGTACTTC
TRBJ1-6 TRBV2 . . CASNGALSNSPLHF TGTGCCAGCAACGGGGCCCTTTCGAATTCACCCCTCCACTTT
TRBJ1-5 TRBV20-1 . . CSAGAEGSGPQHF TGCAGTGCTGGGGCGGAGGGAAGCGGGCCCCAGCATTTT
TRBJ2-1 TRBV7-9 . . CASSLAPREQFF TGTGCCAGCAGCTTAGCTCCACGTGAGCAGTTCTTC
TRBJ2-1 TRBV18 . . CASSPEASPHNEQFF TGTGCCAGCTCACCAGAAGCGAGTCCCCACAATGAGCAGTTCTTC
TRBJ1-4 TRBV30 . . CAWSKGRVGEKLFF TGTGCCTGGAGTAAGGGCAGGGTAGGCGAAAAACTGTTTTTT
TRBJ2-3 TRBV29-1 . . CSVEDVARDTQYF TGCAGCGTTGAAGATGTGGCGCGAGATACGCAGTATTTT
TRBJ2-7 TRBV4-2 . TRBD2 CAGSPRPTSGRAPYEQYF TGTGCCGGCAGCCCGCGTCCCACTAGCGGGAGGGCCCCCTACGAGCAGTACTTC
TRBJ2-1 TRBV5-1 . TRBD2 CASRPSGGLTYNEQFF TGCGCCAGCAGACCCAGCGGGGGACTTACCTACAATGAGCAGTTCTTC
TRBJ1-5 TRBV15 . . CATSRLSNSNQPQHF TGTGCCACCAGCAGACTGTCCAATAGCAATCAGCCCCAGCATTTT
TRBJ1-6 TRBV5-1 once . CASRKAGQGSASPLHF TGCGCCAGCCGAAAGGCTGGGCAGGGATCGGCGTCACCCCTCCACTTT
TRBJ2-1 TRBV29-1 . TRBD2 CSARTTGGPLNEQFF TGCAGCGCCCGGACGACGGGGGGGCCCCTCAATGAGCAGTTCTTC
TRBJ2-7 TRBV7-2 . TRBD2 CASSLLAGRSSYEQYF TGTGCCAGCAGCTTACTAGCGGGGAGGAGCTCCTACGAGCAGTACTTC
TRBJ1-2 TRBV6-5 few . CASSYSGGNYGYTF TGTGCCAGCAGTTACTCAGGGGGGAACTATGGCTACACCTTC
TRBJ1-2 TRBV19 . . CASRMWTVNYGYTF TGTGCCAGTAGAATGTGGACAGTTAACTATGGCTACACCTTC
TRBJ2-5 TRBV28 . TRBD1 CASKTGGGETQYF TGTGCCAGCAAGACAGGGGGGGGAGAGACCCAGTACTTC
TRBJ2-6 TRBV4-2 . . CASSQGAGANVLTF TGTGCCAGCAGCCAAGGGGCCGGGGCCAACGTCCTGACTTTC
TRBJ1-1 TRBV28 . . CASSPAVSTEAFF TGTGCCAGCAGTCCAGCGGTTAGCACTGAAGCTTTCTTT
TRBJ2-4 TRBV12-3/TRBV12-4 . TRBD2 CASSLQREGLSKNIQYF TGTGCCAGCAGTTTGCAGCGGGAGGGCCTATCTAAAAACATTCAGTACTTC
TRBJ1-1 TRBV29-1 . TRBD1 CSVARGDTEAFF TGCAGCGTGGCCAGGGGGGACACTGAAGCTTTCTTT
TRBJ1-2 TRBV25-1 . . CASSAWNYGYTF TGTGCCAGCAGTGCCTGGAACTATGGCTACACCTTC
TRBJ2-7 TRBV29-1 few TRBD1 CSVTPGQGAREQYF TGCAGCGTGACCCCGGGACAGGGGGCGCGGGAGCAGTACTTC
TRBJ1-5 TRBV19 . . CASSSGQPQHF TGTGCCAGTTCGTCCGGTCAGCCCCAGCATTTT
TRBJ2-1 TRBV20-1 . . CSALDRDSYNEQFF TGCAGTGCGTTAGACAGAGACTCCTACAATGAGCAGTTCTTC
TRBJ2-3 TRBV18 . TRBD1 CASSPAQGARDTQYF TGTGCCAGCTCACCGGCTCAGGGGGCAAGAGATACGCAGTATTTT